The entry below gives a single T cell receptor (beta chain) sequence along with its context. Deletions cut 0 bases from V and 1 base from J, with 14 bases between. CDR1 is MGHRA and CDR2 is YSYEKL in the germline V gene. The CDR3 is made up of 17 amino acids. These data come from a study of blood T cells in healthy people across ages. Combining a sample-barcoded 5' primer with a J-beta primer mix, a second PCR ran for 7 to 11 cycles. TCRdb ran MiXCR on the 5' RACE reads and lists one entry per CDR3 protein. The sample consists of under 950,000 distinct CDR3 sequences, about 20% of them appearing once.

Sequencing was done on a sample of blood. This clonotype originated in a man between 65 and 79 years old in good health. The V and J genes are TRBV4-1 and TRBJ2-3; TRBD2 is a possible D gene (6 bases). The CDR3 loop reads CASSQEPLGGGTDTQYF. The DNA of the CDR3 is TGCGCCAGCAGCCAAGAACCCCTGGGCGGGGGCACAGATACGCAGTATTTT.